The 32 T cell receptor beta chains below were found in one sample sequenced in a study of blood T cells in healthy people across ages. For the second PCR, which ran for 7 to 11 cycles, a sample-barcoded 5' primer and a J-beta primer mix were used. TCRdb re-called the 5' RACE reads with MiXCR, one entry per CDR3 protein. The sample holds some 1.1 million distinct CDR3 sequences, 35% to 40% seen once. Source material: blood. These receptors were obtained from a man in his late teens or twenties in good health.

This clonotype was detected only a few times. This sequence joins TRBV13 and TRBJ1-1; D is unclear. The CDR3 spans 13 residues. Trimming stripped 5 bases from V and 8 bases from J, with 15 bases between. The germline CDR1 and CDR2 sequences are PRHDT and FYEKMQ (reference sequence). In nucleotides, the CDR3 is TGTGCCAGCAGCCCCCGTTTCGCCGGGGAAGCTTTCTTT. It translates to CASSPRFAGEAFF.

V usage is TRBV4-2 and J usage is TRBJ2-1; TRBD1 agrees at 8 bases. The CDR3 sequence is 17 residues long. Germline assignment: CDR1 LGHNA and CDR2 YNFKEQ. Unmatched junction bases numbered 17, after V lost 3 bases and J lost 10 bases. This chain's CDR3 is CASSQEGVYSGTGEQFF. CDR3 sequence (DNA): TGTGCCAGCAGCCAGGAGGGCGTATATTCCGGGACAGGCGAGCAGTTCTTC.

The CDR3, as DNA: TGCAGTGCCGCGGAGGCCGTCGGAGATACGCAGTATTTT. Translation: CSAAEAVGDTQYF. The gene calls are TRBV20-1 and TRBJ2-3; perhaps TRBD2 as D (5 bases). Trimming took off 6 bases at V and 5 bases at J, with 15 bases between the two ends. The CDR3 has 13 residues. The germline V gene encodes CDR1 DFQATT and CDR2 SNEGSKA (reference sequence).

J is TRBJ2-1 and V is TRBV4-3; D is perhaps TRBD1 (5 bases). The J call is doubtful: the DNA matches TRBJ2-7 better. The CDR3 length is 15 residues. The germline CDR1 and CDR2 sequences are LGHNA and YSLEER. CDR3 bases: TGCGCCAGCAGCCAAGGGGGCAGTTCCTACAATGAGCAGTACTTC. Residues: CASSQGGSSYNEQYF.

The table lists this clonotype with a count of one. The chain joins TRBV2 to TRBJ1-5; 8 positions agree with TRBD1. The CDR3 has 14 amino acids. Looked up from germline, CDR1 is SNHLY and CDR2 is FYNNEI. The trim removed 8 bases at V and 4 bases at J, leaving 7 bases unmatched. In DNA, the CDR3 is TGTGCCAGCCACCAGGGGGCTAGTAATCAGCCCCAGCATTTT. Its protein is CASHQGASNQPQHF.

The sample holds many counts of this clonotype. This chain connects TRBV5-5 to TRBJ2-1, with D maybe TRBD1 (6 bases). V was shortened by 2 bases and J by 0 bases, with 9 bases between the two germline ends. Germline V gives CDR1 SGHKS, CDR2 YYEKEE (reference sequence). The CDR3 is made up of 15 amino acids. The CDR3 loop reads CASSLGDTSYNEQFF. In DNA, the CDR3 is TGTGCCAGCAGCTTAGGGGACACCTCCTACAATGAGCAGTTCTTC. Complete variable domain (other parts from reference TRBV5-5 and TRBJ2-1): DAGVTQSPTHLIKTRGQQVTLRCSPISGHKSVSWYQQVLGQGPQFIFQYYEKEERGRGNFPDRFSARQFPNYSSELNVNALLLGDSALYLCASSLGDTSYNEQFFGPGTRLTVL.

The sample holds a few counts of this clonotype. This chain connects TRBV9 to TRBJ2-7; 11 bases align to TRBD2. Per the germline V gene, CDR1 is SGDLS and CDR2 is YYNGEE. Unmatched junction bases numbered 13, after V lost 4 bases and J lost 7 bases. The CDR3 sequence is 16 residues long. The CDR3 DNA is TGTGCCAGCAGCCCACCGACTAGCGGGGTAAACAATGAGCAGTACTTC. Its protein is CASSPPTSGVNNEQYF.

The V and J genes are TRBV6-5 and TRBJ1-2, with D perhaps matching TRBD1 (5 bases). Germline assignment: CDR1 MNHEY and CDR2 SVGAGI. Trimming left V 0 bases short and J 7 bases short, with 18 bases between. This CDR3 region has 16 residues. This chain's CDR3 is CASSYSYRGTGRGYTF. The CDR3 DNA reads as TGTGCCAGCAGTTACTCGTATCGAGGGACCGGCCGTGGCTACACCTTC.

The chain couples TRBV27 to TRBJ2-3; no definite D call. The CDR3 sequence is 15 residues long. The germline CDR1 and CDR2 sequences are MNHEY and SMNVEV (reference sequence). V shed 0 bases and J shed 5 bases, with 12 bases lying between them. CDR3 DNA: TGTGCCAGCAGTTTATCAAGGCTAACCAGAGATACGCAGTATTTT. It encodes CASSLSRLTRDTQYF.

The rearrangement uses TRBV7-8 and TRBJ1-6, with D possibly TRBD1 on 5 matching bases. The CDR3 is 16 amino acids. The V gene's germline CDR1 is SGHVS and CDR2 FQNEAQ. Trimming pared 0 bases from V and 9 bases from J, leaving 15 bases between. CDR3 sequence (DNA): TGTGCCAGCAGCTTAGCGGACATAGGGGTTGTTTCACCCCTCCACTTT. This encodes CASSLADIGVVSPLHF. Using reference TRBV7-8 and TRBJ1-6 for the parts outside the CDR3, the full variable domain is GAGVSQSPRYKVAKRGQDVALRCDPISGHVSLFWYQQALGQGPEFLTYFQNEAQLDKSGLPSDRFFAERPEGSVSTLKIQRTQQEDSAVYLCASSLADIGVVSPLHFGNGTRLTVT.

CDR3 loop: CASSPGDSSGYTF. The CDR3 nucleotides read TGTGCCAGCAGCCCAGGGGATTCTTCTGGCTACACCTTC. V usage is TRBV5-5 and J usage is TRBJ1-2; D possibly corresponds to TRBD1 (6 bases). The ends were cut back, 4 bases at V and 7 bases at J, with 14 bases in the middle. Germline V CDR1 and CDR2: SGHKS, YYEKEE (reference sequence). The CDR3 has 13 residues.

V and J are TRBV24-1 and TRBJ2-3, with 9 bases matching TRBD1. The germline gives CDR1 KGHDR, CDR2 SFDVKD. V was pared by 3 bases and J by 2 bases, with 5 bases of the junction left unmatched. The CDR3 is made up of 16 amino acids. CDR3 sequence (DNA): TGTGCCACCAGTGATCCACAGGGGGCCCACACAGATACGCAGTATTTT. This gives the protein CATSDPQGAHTDTQYF.

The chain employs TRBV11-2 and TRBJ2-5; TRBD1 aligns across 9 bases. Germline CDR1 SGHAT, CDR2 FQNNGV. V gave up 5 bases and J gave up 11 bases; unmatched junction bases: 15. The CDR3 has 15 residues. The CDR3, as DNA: TGTGCCAGCAGCGAGACAGGGGGTCACCACAATGAGCAGTACTTC. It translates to CASSETGGHHNEQYF.

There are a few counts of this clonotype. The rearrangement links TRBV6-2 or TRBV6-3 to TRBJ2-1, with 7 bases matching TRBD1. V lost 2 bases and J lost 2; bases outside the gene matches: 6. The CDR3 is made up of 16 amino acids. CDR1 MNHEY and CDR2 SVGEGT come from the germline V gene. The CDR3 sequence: CASSYIHRGAYNEQFF. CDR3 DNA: TGTGCCAGCAGTTACATTCACAGGGGAGCCTACAATGAGCAGTTCTTC.

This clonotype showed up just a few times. The CDR3 spells CASTPLGAMNTEAFF. The CDR3 nucleotides read TGTGCCAGCACCCCACTCGGGGCCATGAACACTGAAGCTTTCTTT. This chain joins TRBV27 and TRBJ1-1; tentatively, D is TRBD1 (5 bases). V was trimmed by 7 bases and J by 0 bases, leaving 15 bases between them. The germline gives CDR1 MNHEY, CDR2 SMNVEV (reference sequence). The CDR3 consists of 15 residues.

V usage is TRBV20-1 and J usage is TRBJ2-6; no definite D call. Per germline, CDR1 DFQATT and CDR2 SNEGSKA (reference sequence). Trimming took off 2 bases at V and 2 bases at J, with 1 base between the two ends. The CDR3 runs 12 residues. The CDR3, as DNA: TGCAGTGCTAGACCTGGGGCCAACGTCCTGACTTTC. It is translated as CSARPGANVLTF.

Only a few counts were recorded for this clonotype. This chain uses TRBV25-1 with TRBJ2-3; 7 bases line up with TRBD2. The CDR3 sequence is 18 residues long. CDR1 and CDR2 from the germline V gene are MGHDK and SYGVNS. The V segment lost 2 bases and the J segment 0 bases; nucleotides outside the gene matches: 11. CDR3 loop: CASSEPGRGGPSTDTQYF. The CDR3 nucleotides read TGTGCCAGCAGTGAACCGGGGAGGGGTGGACCTAGCACAGATACGCAGTATTTT.

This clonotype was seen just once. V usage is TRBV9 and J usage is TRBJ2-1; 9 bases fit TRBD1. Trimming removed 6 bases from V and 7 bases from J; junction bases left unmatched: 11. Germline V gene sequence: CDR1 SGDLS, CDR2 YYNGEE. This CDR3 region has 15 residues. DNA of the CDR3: TGTGCCAGCACCGAAACAGGGGGCACCTTTAATGAGCAGTTCTTC. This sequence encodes CASTETGGTFNEQFF.

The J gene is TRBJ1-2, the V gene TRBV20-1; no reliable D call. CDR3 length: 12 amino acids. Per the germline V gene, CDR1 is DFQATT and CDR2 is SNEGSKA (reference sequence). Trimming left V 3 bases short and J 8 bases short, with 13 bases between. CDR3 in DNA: TGCAGTGCTAGTGATGGCAGAAGGGGCTACACCTTC. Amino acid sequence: CSASDGRRGYTF.

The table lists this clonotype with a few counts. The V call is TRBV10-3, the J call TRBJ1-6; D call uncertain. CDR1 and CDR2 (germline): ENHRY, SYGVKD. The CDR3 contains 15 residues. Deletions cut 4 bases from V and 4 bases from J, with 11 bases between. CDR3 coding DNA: TGTGCCATCAGTGCGGAGGCCCCATATAATTCACCCCTCCACTTT. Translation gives CAISAEAPYNSPLHF.

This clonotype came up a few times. The CDR3 DNA reads as TGCGCCAGCAGCCGACCGGGGACAGGGAATAACTATGGCTACACCTTC. Amino acid sequence: CASSRPGTGNNYGYTF. The chain has TRBV4-1 and TRBJ1-2; 9 positions agree with TRBD1. Trimming removed 4 bases from V and 1 base from J; junction bases left unmatched: 7. The CDR3 loop spans 16 amino acids. Germline assignment: CDR1 MGHRA and CDR2 YSYEKL.

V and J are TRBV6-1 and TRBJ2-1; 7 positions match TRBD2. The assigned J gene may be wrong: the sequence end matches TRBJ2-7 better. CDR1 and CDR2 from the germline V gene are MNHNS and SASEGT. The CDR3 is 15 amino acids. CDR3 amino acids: CAIGKGGVNYNEQYF. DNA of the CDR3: TGTGCCATCGGGAAGGGAGGGGTGAACTACAATGAGCAGTACTTC.

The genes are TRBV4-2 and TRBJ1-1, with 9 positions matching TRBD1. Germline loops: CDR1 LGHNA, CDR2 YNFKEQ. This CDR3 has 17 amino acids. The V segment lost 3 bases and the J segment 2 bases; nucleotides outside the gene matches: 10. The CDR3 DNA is TGTGCCAGCAGCCATCCGGACAGGGGACCTCTTAACACTGAAGCTTTCTTT. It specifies CASSHPDRGPLNTEAFF.

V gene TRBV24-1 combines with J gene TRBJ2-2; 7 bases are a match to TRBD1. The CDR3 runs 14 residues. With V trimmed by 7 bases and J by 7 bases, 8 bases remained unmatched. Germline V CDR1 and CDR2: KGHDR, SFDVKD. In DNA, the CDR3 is TGTGCCACCAGCTCCGGGACAGCTTACGGGGAGCTGTTTTTT. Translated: CATSSGTAYGELFF.

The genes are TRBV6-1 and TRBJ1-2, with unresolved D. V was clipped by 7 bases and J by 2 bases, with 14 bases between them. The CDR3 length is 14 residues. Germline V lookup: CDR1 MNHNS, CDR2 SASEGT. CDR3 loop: CASIGQTGNYGYTF. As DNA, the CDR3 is TGTGCCAGCATCGGGCAGACGGGCAACTATGGCTACACCTTC.

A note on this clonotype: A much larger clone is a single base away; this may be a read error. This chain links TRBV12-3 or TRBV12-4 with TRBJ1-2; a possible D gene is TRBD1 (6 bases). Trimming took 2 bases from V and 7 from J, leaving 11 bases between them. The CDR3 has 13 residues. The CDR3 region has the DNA TGTGCCAGCAGTTTACGGGGGGCGAGTGGCTACACCTTC. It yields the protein CASSLRGASGYTF.

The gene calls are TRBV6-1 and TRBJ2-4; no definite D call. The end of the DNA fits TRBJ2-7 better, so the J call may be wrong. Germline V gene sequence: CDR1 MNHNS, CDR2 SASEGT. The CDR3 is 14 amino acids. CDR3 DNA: TGTGCCAGCAGGTTAACCTCCATCGGCTACGAGCAGTACTTC. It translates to CASRLTSIGYEQYF.

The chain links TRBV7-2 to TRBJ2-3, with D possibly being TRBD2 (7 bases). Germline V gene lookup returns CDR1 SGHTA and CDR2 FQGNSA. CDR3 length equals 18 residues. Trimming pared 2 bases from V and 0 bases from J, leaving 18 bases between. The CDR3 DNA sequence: TGTGCCAGCAGCTTATGGGGAGTTGAGGGGGGGAGCACAGATACGCAGTATTTT. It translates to CASSLWGVEGGSTDTQYF.

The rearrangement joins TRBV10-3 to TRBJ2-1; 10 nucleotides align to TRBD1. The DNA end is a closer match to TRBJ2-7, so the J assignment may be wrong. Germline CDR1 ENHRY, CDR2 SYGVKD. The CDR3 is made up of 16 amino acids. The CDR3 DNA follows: TGTGCCATCAGTTCGCGGGACAGGGGATATGAAAATGAGCAGTACTTC. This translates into CAISSRDRGYENEQYF.

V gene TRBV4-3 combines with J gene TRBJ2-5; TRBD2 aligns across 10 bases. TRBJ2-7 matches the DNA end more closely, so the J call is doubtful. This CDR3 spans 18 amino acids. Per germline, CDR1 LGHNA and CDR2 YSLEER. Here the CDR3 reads CASSQDRRLSSGGAEQYF. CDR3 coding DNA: TGCGCCAGCAGCCAAGATCGGAGATTGTCTAGCGGGGGAGCCGAGCAGTACTTC.

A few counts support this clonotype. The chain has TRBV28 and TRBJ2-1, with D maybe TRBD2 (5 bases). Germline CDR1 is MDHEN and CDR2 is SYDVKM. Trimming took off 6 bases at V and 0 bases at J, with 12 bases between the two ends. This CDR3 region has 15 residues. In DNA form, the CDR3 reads TGTGCCAGCAGCCAAACTAGTCTCTCCTACAATGAGCAGTTCTTC. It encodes CASSQTSLSYNEQFF.

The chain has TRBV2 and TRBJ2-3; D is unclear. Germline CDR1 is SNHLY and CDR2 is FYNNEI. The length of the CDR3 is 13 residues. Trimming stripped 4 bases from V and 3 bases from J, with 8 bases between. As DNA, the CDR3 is TGTGCCAGCAGTGGGCAGACTACAGATACGCAGTATTTT. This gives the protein CASSGQTTDTQYF.